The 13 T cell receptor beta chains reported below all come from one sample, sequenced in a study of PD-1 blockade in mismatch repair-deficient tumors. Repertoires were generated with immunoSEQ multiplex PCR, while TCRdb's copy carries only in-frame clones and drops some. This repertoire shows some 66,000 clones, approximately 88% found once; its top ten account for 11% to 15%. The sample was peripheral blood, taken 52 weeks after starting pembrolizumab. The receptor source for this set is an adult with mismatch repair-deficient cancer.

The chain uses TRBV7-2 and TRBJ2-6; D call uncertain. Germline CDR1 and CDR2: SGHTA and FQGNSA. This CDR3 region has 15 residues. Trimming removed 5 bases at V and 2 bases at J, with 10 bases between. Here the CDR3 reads CASSPVVPGANVLTF. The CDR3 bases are TGTGCCAGCAGCCCGGTAGTCCCTGGGGCCAACGTCCTGACTTTC.

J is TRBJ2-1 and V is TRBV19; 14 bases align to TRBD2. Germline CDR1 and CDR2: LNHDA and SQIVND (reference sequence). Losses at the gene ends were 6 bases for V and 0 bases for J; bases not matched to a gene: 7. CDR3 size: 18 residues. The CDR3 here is CASRPLGLAGGSYNEQFF. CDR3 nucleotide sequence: TGTGCCAGTAGGCCACTTGGACTAGCGGGAGGCTCCTACAATGAGCAGTTCTTC.

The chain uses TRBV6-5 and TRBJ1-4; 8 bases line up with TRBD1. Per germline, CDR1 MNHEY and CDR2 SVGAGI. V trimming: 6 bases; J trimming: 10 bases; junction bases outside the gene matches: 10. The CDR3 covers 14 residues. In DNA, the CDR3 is TGTGCCAGCAGGGGGGACAGGTCAGGGGGAAAACTGTTTTTT. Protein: CASRGDRSGGKLFF.

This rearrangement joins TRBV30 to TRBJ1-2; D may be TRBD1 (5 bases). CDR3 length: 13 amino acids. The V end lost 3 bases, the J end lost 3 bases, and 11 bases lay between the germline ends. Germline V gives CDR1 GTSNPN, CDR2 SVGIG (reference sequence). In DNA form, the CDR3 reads TGTGCCTGGAGGCGGGTAGGGGACTATGGCTACACCTTC. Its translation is CAWRRVGDYGYTF.

The CDR3 DNA follows: TGTGCCAGCAAAACGACCTCAGGGGCACCGCTCTCTGGGGCCAACGTCCTGACTTTC. This gives the protein CASKTTSGAPLSGANVLTF. The chain links TRBV11-2 to TRBJ2-6; the D gene is possibly TRBD1 (6 bases). With 7 bases removed from V and 0 bases from J, the gap between germline ends came to 22 bases. The germline V gene encodes CDR1 SGHAT and CDR2 FQNNGV. This CDR3 has 19 residues. Combining the CDR3 with reference TRBV11-2 and TRBJ2-6 gives the whole variable domain EAGVAQSPRYKIIEKRQSVAFWCNPISGHATLYWYQQILGQGPKLLIQFQNNGVVDDSQLPKDRFSAERLKGVDSTLKIQPAKLEDSAVYLCASKTTSGAPLSGANVLTFGAGSRLTVL.

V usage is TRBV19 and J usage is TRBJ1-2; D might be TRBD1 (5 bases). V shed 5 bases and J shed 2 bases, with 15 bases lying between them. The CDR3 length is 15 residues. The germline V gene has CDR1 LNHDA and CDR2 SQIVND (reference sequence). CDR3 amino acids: CASSPTYDRNYGYTF. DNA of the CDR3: TGTGCCAGTAGTCCAACATACGACAGAAACTATGGCTACACCTTC.

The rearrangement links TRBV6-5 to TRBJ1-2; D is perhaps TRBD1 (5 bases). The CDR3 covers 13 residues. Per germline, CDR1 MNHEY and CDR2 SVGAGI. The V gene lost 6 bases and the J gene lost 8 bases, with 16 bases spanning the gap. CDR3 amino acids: CASRTEPRGGYTF. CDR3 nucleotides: TGTGCCAGCAGAACAGAGCCCCGGGGCGGCTACACCTTC.

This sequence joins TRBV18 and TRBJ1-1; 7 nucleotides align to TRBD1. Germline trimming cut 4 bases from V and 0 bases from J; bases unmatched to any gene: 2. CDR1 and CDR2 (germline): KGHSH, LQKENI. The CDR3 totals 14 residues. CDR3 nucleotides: TGTGCCAGCTCACGGGACAGCTTGAACACTGAAGCTTTCTTT. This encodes CASSRDSLNTEAFF.

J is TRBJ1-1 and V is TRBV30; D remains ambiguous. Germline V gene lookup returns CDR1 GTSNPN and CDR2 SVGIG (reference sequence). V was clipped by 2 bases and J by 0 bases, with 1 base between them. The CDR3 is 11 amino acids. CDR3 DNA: TGTGCCTGGAGTTTGAACACTGAAGCTTTCTTT. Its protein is CAWSLNTEAFF.

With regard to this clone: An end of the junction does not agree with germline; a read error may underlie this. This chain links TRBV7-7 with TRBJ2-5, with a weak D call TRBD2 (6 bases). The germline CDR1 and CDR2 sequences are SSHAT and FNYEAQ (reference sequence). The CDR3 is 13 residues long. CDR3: CASSAGHEETQYF. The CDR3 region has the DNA TGTGCTAGCAGTGCGGGGCACGAAGAGACCCAGTACTTC. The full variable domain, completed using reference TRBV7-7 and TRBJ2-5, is GAGVSQSPRYKVTKRGQDVTLRCDPISSHATLYWYQQALGQGPEFLTYFNYEAQPDKSGLPSDRFSAERPEGSISTLTIQRTEQRDSAMYRCASSAGHEETQYFGPGTRLLVL.

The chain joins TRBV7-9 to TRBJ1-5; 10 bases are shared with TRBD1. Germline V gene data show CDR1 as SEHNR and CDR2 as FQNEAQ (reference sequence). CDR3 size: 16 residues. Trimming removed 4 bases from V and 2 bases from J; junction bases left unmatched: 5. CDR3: CASSSSGTGGNQPQHF. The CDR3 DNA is TGTGCCAGCAGCTCTAGTGGGACAGGGGGCAATCAGCCCCAGCATTTT. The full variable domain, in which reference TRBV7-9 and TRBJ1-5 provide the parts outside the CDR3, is DTGVSQNPRHKITKRGQNVTFRCDPISEHNRLYWYRQTLGQGPEFLTYFQNEAQLEKSRLLSDRFSAERPKGSFSTLEIQRTEQGDSAMYLCASSSSGTGGNQPQHFGDGTRLSIL.

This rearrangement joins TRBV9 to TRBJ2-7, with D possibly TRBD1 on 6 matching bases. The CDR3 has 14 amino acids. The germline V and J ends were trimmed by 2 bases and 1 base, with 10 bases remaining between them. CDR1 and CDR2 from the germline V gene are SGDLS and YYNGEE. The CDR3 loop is CASSVGTRSYEQYF. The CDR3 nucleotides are TGTGCCAGCAGCGTTGGGACAAGGTCCTACGAGCAGTACTTC.

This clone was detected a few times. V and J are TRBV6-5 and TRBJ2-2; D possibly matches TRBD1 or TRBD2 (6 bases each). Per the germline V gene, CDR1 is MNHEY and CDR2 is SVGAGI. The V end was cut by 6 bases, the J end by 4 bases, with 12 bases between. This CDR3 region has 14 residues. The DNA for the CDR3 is TGTGCCAGCAGCACCCGGGGGCTCACCGGGGAGCTGTTTTTT. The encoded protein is CASSTRGLTGELFF.